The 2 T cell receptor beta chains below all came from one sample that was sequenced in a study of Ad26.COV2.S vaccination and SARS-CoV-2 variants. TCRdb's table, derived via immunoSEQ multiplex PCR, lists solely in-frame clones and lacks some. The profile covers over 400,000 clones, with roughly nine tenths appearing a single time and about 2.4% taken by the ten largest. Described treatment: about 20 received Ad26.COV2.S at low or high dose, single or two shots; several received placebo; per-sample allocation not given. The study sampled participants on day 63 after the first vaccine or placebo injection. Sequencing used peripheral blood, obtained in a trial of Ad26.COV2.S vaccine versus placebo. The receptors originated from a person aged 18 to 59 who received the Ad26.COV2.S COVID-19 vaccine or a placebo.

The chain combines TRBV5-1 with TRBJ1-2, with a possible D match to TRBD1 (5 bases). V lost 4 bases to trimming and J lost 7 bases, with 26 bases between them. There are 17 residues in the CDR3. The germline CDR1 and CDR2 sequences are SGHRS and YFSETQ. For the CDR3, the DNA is TGCGCCAGCAGCCGAGGGGCAGGCAGTCGGATGGTGGGTGGCTACACCTTC. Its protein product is CASSRGAGSRMVGGYTF.

The DNA for the CDR3 is TGTGCCAGTACTCTAGGGGCAGGGGTTGGCACCGGGGAGCTGTTTTTT. Translation gives CASTLGAGVGTGELFF. This chain connects TRBV19 to TRBJ2-2; possibly TRBD1 for D (6 bases). Looked up from germline, CDR1 is LNHDA and CDR2 is SQIVND (reference sequence). The length of the CDR3 is 16 residues. The V end lost 7 bases, the J end lost 4 bases, and 19 bases lay between the germline ends.